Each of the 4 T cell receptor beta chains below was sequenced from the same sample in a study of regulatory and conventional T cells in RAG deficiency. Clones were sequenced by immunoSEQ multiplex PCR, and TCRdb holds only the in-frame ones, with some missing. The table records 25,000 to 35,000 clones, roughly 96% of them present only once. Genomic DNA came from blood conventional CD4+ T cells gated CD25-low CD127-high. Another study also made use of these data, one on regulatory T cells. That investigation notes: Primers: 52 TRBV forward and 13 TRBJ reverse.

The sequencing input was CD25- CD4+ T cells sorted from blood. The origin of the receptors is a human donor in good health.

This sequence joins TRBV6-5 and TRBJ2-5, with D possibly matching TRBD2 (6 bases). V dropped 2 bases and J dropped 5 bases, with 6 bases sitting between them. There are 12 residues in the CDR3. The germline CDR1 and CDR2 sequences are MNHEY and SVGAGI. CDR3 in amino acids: CASSYRGETQYF. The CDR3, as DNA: TGTGCCAGCAGTTACCGGGGGGAGACCCAGTACTTC.

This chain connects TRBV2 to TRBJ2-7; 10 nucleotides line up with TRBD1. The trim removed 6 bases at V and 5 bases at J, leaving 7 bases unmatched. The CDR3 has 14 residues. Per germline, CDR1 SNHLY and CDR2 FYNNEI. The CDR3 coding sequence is TGTGCCAGCAGCCAGGACAGGGGGTCCCACGAGCAGTACTTC. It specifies CASSQDRGSHEQYF.

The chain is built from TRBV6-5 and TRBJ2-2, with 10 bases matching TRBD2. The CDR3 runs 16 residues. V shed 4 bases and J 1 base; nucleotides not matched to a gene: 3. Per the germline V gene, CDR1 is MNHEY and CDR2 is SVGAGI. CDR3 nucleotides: TGTGCCAGCAGTTTTGGGACTAGCGTGAACACCGGGGAGCTGTTTTTT. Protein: CASSFGTSVNTGELFF.

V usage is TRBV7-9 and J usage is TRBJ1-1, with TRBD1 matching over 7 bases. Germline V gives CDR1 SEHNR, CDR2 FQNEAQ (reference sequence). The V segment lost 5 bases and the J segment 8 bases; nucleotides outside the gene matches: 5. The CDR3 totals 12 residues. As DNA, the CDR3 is TGTGCCAGCAGCGCCAGGGACAGCGAAGCTTTCTTT. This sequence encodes CASSARDSEAFF.